The 5 T cell receptor beta chains below were found in one sample sequenced in a study of Ad26.COV2.S vaccination and SARS-CoV-2 variants. Sequencing was performed with immunoSEQ multiplex PCR; in TCRdb, only in-frame clones are kept and a portion is missing. The data contain roughly 270,000 clones, about 87% of them singletons. As to treatment: over 15 received Ad26.COV2.S at low or high dose, single or two shots; roughly five received placebo; per-sample allocation not given. Each sample was drawn 63 days after the first injection (of vaccine or placebo). Specimen: peripheral blood, collected in a trial of Ad26.COV2.S vaccine versus placebo. The source of these receptors is a person aged 18-60 years who received the Ad26.COV2.S COVID-19 vaccine or a placebo.

V usage is TRBV9 and J usage is TRBJ2-2; 8 nucleotides line up with TRBD2. In germline, CDR1 is SGDLS, CDR2 YYNGEE. The CDR3 covers 15 residues. V lost 0 bases to trimming and J lost 3 bases; unmatched junction nucleotides: 1. The CDR3 DNA reads as TGTGCCAGCAGCGTAGGCGGGGGGCACACCGGGGAGCTGTTTTTT. Protein product: CASSVGGGHTGELFF.

The rearrangement links TRBV20-1 to TRBJ2-1, with TRBD2 matching over 7 bases. Germline V CDR1 and CDR2: DFQATT, SNEGSKA (reference sequence). The CDR3 extends over 11 amino acids. The V segment lost 3 bases and the J segment 8 bases; nucleotides outside the gene matches: 1. CDR3 loop: CSARGGYEQFF. As DNA, the CDR3 is TGCAGTGCTAGGGGGGGGTATGAGCAGTTCTTC.

This CDR3 is CASRVREGTEAFF. The CDR3 DNA follows: TGTGCCAGCAGGGTACGAGAGGGCACTGAAGCTTTCTTT. J is TRBJ1-1 and V is TRBV2, with unresolved D. With 6 bases removed from V and 4 bases from J, the gap between germline ends came to 12 bases. The length of the CDR3 is 13 residues. Germline assignment: CDR1 SNHLY and CDR2 FYNNEI.

The V gene is TRBV7-9, the J gene TRBJ1-4; D call uncertain. V lost 0 bases and J 2 bases, leaving 16 bases between the germline ends. This CDR3 has 18 amino acids. Germline CDR1 SEHNR, CDR2 FQNEAQ (reference sequence). As DNA, the CDR3 is TGTGCCAGCAGCTTAGCGCTTAATTCGGCGGCTACTAATGAAAAACTGTTTTTT. As protein: CASSLALNSAATNEKLFF.

J is TRBJ2-3 and V is TRBV27; the match to TRBD2 covers 7 bases. The CDR3 contains 15 residues. V lost 3 bases, J lost 0 bases, and 3 bases stayed unmatched. The germline CDR1 and CDR2 sequences are MNHEY and SMNVEV (reference sequence). The CDR3 spells CASSFLAASTDTQYF. The CDR3 DNA sequence: TGTGCCAGCAGTTTTCTAGCGGCAAGCACAGATACGCAGTATTTT.